This TCR beta chain came from a study of cytomegalovirus exposure and HLA in healthy donors. General observations from the study: It was assumed in the presence/absence analyses that sequencing depth was roughly uniform across donors. Researchers catalogued 160 or so TCR beta chains as cytomegalovirus-associated.

The length of the CDR3 is 17 residues. Trimming removed 5 bases from V and 0 bases from J, with 16 bases in between. Germline lookup yields CDR1 MDHEN and CDR2 SYDVKM. There are a few counts of this clone. Its antigen remains unknown. The PCR was carried out with 60 Vbeta primers and 13 Jbeta primers. Some clones are missing from TCRdb's copy, which holds only in-frame ones; the method was immunoSEQ multiplex PCR. Among around 160,000 clones listed, around 84% were seen once. This clonotype was sampled from a middle-aged man in good health and CMV-seropositive. Sequenced: PBMCs. V and J are TRBV28 and TRBJ2-2; D might be TRBD1 (5 bases). CDR3 amino acids: CASSLLAGLSNTGELFF. DNA for the CDR3: TGTGCCAGCAGTCTTCTTGCAGGGTTGTCGAACACCGGGGAGCTGTTTTTT. The variable domain in full, with the rest retrieved from reference TRBV28 and TRBJ2-2, is DVKVTQSSRYLVKRTGEKVFLECVQDMDHENMFWYRQDPGLGLRLIYFSYDVKMKEKGDIPEGYSVSREKKERFSLILESASTNQTSMYLCASSLLAGLSNTGELFFGEGSRLTVL.